The 22 T cell receptor beta chains below were found in one sample sequenced in a study of spatial heterogeneity in lung cancer. MiXCR, run by TCRdb on the 5' RACE reads, gives a single entry per CDR3 protein. The sample lists some 37,000 distinct CDR3 sequences, 6.5% to 9% occurring once. Time point: sample taken at primary tumor resection. The source material was PBMCs, sampled at surgery. The source is a male donor with early-stage non-small cell lung cancer.

The rearrangement links TRBV11-1 to TRBJ1-2; D is uncertain. V was clipped by 6 bases and J by 7 bases, with 9 bases between them. This CDR3 spans 11 amino acids. Germline V gives CDR1 SGHAT, CDR2 FQDESV (reference sequence). CDR3 sequence: CASSRRGGYTF. CDR3 DNA: TGTGCCAGCAGTCGACGGGGTGGCTACACCTTC.

V usage is TRBV3-1 and J usage is TRBJ2-1, with D hard to call. Between the trimmed V and J ends, which lost 1 base and 1 base, there was a span of 11 bases. The germline gives CDR1 LGHDT, CDR2 YNNKEL (reference sequence). The CDR3 covers 16 residues. In DNA form, the CDR3 reads TGTGCCAGCAGCCAAGTTTTGGCTTTTTCCTACAATGAGCAGTTCTTC. Protein product: CASSQVLAFSYNEQFF.

This clonotype has ten or more counts. V usage is TRBV5-6 and J usage is TRBJ2-3; 11 positions match TRBD2. Germline V gene lookup returns CDR1 SGHDT and CDR2 YYEEEE. This CDR3 region has 15 residues. Trimming removed 2 bases from V and 1 base from J; junction bases left unmatched: 0. This CDR3 reads CASSLLAGGTDTQYF. CDR3 in DNA: TGTGCCAGCAGCTTACTAGCGGGAGGCACAGATACGCAGTATTTT.

Worth noting for this clonotype: Sequence at one end of the junction differs from germline and may be a read error. This chain joins TRBV7-8 and TRBJ2-7; unclear D gene. The CDR3 runs to 15 residues. From germline, CDR1 is SGHVS and CDR2 FQNEAQ. The CDR3 region has the DNA TGTGCCAGCAGCTCCGTGAAAGGCAGCTCCCACGAGCAGTACTTC. Translated, it gives CASSSVKGSSHEQYF.

This clonotype occurred many times. This chain connects TRBV2 to TRBJ2-3; maybe TRBD2 (6 bases). Germline CDR1 SNHLY, CDR2 FYNNEI. V lost 10 bases to trimming and J lost 4 bases, with 18 bases between them. This CDR3 has 14 residues. CDR3 protein: CATTAGKAADTQYF. Written as DNA, the CDR3 is TGTGCCACCACCGCGGGGAAAGCGGCAGATACGCAGTATTTT.

The chain recombines TRBV25-1 with TRBJ1-4; TRBD1 is a possible D gene (6 bases). This CDR3 is 14 amino acids long. Trimming pared 3 bases from V and 4 bases from J, leaving 9 bases between. Germline V gene data show CDR1 as MGHDK and CDR2 as SYGVNS. DNA for the CDR3: TGTGCCAGCAGTGAGCAGGGGATTAATGAAAAACTGTTTTTT. Its protein is CASSEQGINEKLFF.

This clonotype has at least ten counts. The V gene is TRBV24-1, the J gene TRBJ2-7; D may correspond to TRBD1 or TRBD2 (5 bases each). The CDR3 consists of 15 residues. The germline CDR1 and CDR2 sequences are KGHDR and SFDVKD. Trimming took off 4 bases at V and 3 bases at J, with 15 bases between the two ends. DNA of the CDR3: TGTGCCACCAGTGAGCCCCGGGACCAAAGCTACGAGCAGTACTTC. The encoded protein is CATSEPRDQSYEQYF.

This clonotype was detected ten times or more. This chain connects TRBV6-2 or TRBV6-3 to TRBJ2-7; 10 bases fit TRBD2. The germline gives CDR1 MNHEY, CDR2 SVGEGT. CDR3 size: 17 residues. V was pared by 0 bases and J by 7 bases, with 12 bases of the junction left unmatched. CDR3 coding DNA: TGTGCCAGCAGTTACTCGAGGAGTCTAGCGGGAGTGAGAGAGCAGTACGTC. Translation: CASSYSRSLAGVREQYV.

In its sample, this clonotype was seen a few times. The rearrangement joins TRBV7-9 to TRBJ1-4, with 7 nucleotides matching TRBD1. Unmatched junction bases numbered 4, after V lost 4 bases and J lost 5 bases. The CDR3 length is 14 residues. Germline lookup yields CDR1 SEHNR and CDR2 FQNEAQ (reference sequence). CDR3 nucleotides: TGTGCCAGCAGCTCGGGACAGCCGAATGAAAAACTGTTTTTT. It encodes CASSSGQPNEKLFF.

This clonotype has more than one count but fewer than ten. The V and J genes are TRBV18 and TRBJ2-2, with D tentatively TRBD1 or TRBD2 (5 bases each). The V gene's germline CDR1 is KGHSH and CDR2 LQKENI. This CDR3 is built from 17 residues. Trimming cost V 3 bases and J 0 bases, with 14 bases left between them. The CDR3 loop reads CASSPPGRTSNTGELFF. CDR3 DNA sequence: TGTGCCAGCTCACCCCCGGGACGGACCTCGAACACCGGGGAGCTGTTTTTT.

V gene TRBV7-2 combines with J gene TRBJ2-3; D assignment may be TRBD1 or TRBD2 (5 bases each). Trimming left V 7 bases short and J 1 base short, with 24 bases between. This CDR3 has 18 amino acids. Germline-derived CDR1 and CDR2 are SGHTA and FQGNSA. The CDR3 region has the DNA TGTGCCAGCACTTCAGGGAAACTCCAGGGACGAGGCACAGATACGCAGTATTTT. It translates to CASTSGKLQGRGTDTQYF.

The sample holds many counts of this clonotype. J is TRBJ2-2 and V is TRBV7-2; TRBD1 matches at 9 bases. V lost 5 bases and J lost 4; bases outside the gene matches: 5. The CDR3 spans 15 residues. The germline V gene has CDR1 SGHTA and CDR2 FQGNSA. CDR3 coding DNA: TGTGCCAGCAGCGCGGGACAGGGTGGCACCGGGGAGCTGTTTTTT. Translating it yields CASSAGQGGTGELFF.

The rearrangement uses TRBV11-2 and TRBJ2-4; 11 nucleotides align to TRBD1. Germline V gene lookup returns CDR1 SGHAT and CDR2 FQNNGV. The CDR3 totals 17 residues. The junction had 12 bases not matched to a gene; V was cut back by 3 bases and J by 8 bases. The CDR3 reads CASSFSLGTGGMDIQYF. The CDR3 DNA reads TGTGCCAGCAGCTTTTCCCTCGGGACAGGGGGAATGGACATTCAGTACTTC. The complete variable domain, with remaining parts taken from reference TRBV11-2 and TRBJ2-4, reads EAGVAQSPRYKIIEKRQSVAFWCNPISGHATLYWYQQILGQGPKLLIQFQNNGVVDDSQLPKDRFSAERLKGVDSTLKIQPAKLEDSAVYLCASSFSLGTGGMDIQYFGAGTRLSVL.

There are many counts of this clonotype. The V call is TRBV12-3 or TRBV12-4, the J call TRBJ1-2, with TRBD1 identical over 7 bases. With V trimmed by 2 bases and J by 5 bases, 5 bases remained unmatched. CDR3 length equals 14 residues. The CDR3: CASSLTGAGYGYTF. CDR3 sequence (DNA): TGTGCCAGCAGTTTAACAGGGGCGGGATATGGCTACACCTTC.

This clonotype was observed many times. CDR3 in amino acids: CASSVESGKAVETQYF. The CDR3 DNA is TGTGCCAGCAGCGTAGAAAGCGGGAAGGCGGTAGAGACCCAGTACTTC. V usage is TRBV9 and J usage is TRBJ2-5, with 7 positions matching TRBD2. Germline V lookup: CDR1 SGDLS, CDR2 YYNGEE. The CDR3 totals 16 residues. The V segment lost 0 bases and the J segment 4 bases; nucleotides outside the gene matches: 9.

On this clonotype itself: A read error may explain this, as a much larger clone is one base away. The CDR3 region is CASSQVSPGNEQSF. Here the CDR3 DNA reads TGTGCCAGCAGCCAAGTTTCACCAGGCAATGAGCAGTCCTTC. V usage is TRBV4-2 and J usage is TRBJ2-1; D gene unclear. CDR3 length: 14 amino acids. From germline, CDR1 is LGHNA and CDR2 YNFKEQ.

Concerning this clonotype itself: A read error is possible here, since a much larger clone lies one base away. V and J are TRBV7-8 and TRBJ1-2; 7 nucleotides align to TRBD1. Germline-derived CDR1 and CDR2 are SGHVS and FQNEAQ. The CDR3 has 17 amino acids. The CDR3 here is CASSAYRGPIANYAYTF. CDR3 nucleotide sequence: TGTGCCAGCAGCGCTTACAGGGGACCCATAGCTAACTATGCCTACACCTTC.

In its sample, this clonotype was seen many times. The chain has TRBV4-1 and TRBJ1-1; perhaps TRBD1 as D (6 bases). The germline V and J ends were trimmed by 1 base and 8 bases, with 11 bases remaining between them. Germline assignment: CDR1 MGHRA and CDR2 YSYEKL. The length of the CDR3 is 13 residues. The CDR3 DNA reads as TGCGCCAGCAGCCAAGCTTTCGGGACAGAAGCTTTCTTT. This gives the protein CASSQAFGTEAFF.

In its sample, this clonotype was seen once. The chain carries TRBV27 and TRBJ2-1; D is uncertain. The CDR3 sequence is 11 residues long. The germline gives CDR1 MNHEY, CDR2 SMNVEV (reference sequence). The V and J ends lost 7 bases and 8 bases respectively, with 9 bases between them. CDR3 in DNA: TGTGCCAGCACCAGATTTGATGAGCAGTTCTTC. Protein sequence: CASTRFDEQFF.

The CDR3 is CASSPRLADQETQYF. The CDR3 DNA sequence: TGTGCCAGCTCACCACGGCTAGCGGACCAAGAGACCCAGTACTTC. The chain is built from TRBV18 and TRBJ2-5; TRBD2 aligns across 7 bases. The germline CDR1 and CDR2 sequences are KGHSH and LQKENI. The CDR3 is 15 residues long. V was clipped by 1 base and J by 0 bases; unmatched bases: 2.

There are many counts of this clonotype. The chain links TRBV12-5 to TRBJ2-3; 7 positions match TRBD1. The CDR3 runs 15 residues. Germline V gene sequence: CDR1 LGHNT, CDR2 FRNRAP. V lost 6 bases, J lost 3 bases, and 9 bases stayed unmatched. CDR3 sequence (DNA): TGTGCTAGTGGCTCGCCTTCGACAGGGACAGATACGCAGTATTTT. It is translated as CASGSPSTGTDTQYF. The entire variable domain, with the rest obtained from reference TRBV12-5 and TRBJ2-3, is as follows: DARVTQTPRHKVTEMGQEVTMRCQPILGHNTVFWYRQTMMQGLELLAYFRNRAPLDDSGMPKDRFSAEMPDATLATLKIQPSEPRDSAVYFCASGSPSTGTDTQYFGPGTRLTVL.

This clonotype was found many times. The rearrangement uses TRBV11-3 and TRBJ2-2; unclear D gene. Per the germline V gene, CDR1 is SGHNT and CDR2 is YENEEA. V was shortened by 8 bases and J by 4 bases, with 14 bases between the two germline ends. The CDR3 totals 14 residues. The CDR3 loop is CASQRVAITGELFF. In nucleotides, the CDR3 is TGTGCCAGCCAACGTGTGGCAATCACCGGGGAGCTGTTTTTT.